The 15 T cell receptor beta chains below come from one sample, sequenced in a study of blood T cell repertoires in COVID-19. The repertoire was sequenced with immunoSEQ multiplex PCR; TCRdb's copy has only in-frame clones and lacks some. The table shows about 300,000 clones, with roughly 90% occurring only once. The sequenced material came from peripheral blood. These receptors all stem from a woman under 40 with COVID-19, enrolled during active disease.

V and J are TRBV4-2 and TRBJ2-7; 8 nucleotides match TRBD2. This CDR3 spans 16 amino acids. The germline V gene has CDR1 LGHNA and CDR2 YNFKEQ. With 1 base clipped from V and 4 bases from J, the junction kept 9 bases outside the gene matches. The CDR3 here is CASSQVGSGRPYEQYF. The DNA of the CDR3 is TGTGCCAGCAGCCAAGTGGGAAGCGGGAGACCTTACGAGCAGTACTTC.

V is TRBV24-1 and J is TRBJ2-1, with 8 bases that match TRBD2. The V segment lost 6 bases and the J segment 5 bases; nucleotides outside the gene matches: 2. The CDR3 covers 13 residues. The germline CDR1 and CDR2 sequences are KGHDR and SFDVKD. CDR3 DNA sequence: TGTGCCACCAGTACTAGCGGACACAATGAGCAGTTCTTC. This encodes CATSTSGHNEQFF.

The CDR3 nucleotides are TGTGCCAGTAGTATTCGGCAGGGAAGCAATCAGCCCCAGCATTTT. Translated: CASSIRQGSNQPQHF. The chain has TRBV19 and TRBJ1-5; D perhaps matches TRBD1 (5 bases). Germline V gene sequence: CDR1 LNHDA, CDR2 SQIVND (reference sequence). Deletions cut 3 bases from V and 1 base from J, with 10 bases between. CDR3 length: 15 residues.

The J gene is TRBJ2-7, the V gene TRBV2, with a weak D call TRBD1 (5 bases). Trimming took off 6 bases at V and 0 bases at J, with 12 bases between the two ends. Looked up from germline, CDR1 is SNHLY and CDR2 is FYNNEI. The CDR3 has 14 residues. In DNA, the CDR3 is TGTGCCAGCAGCATCCACAGGAGCTCCTACGAGCAGTACTTC. Protein: CASSIHRSSYEQYF.

The rearrangement uses TRBV18 and TRBJ2-7; maybe TRBD2 (6 bases). Germline-derived CDR1 and CDR2 are KGHSH and LQKENI. This CDR3 spans 15 amino acids. The V end lost 2 bases, the J end lost 4 bases, and 15 bases lay between the germline ends. The CDR3 nucleotides are TGTGCCAGCTCACCAAGTCCCGGGAGTGGGTACGAGCAGTACTTC. Translated, it gives CASSPSPGSGYEQYF.

V usage is TRBV6-5 and J usage is TRBJ2-7; D not certain. CDR3 length equals 11 residues. Trimming cost V 6 bases and J 5 bases, with 8 bases left between them. Looked up from germline, CDR1 is MNHEY and CDR2 is SVGAGI. CDR3 in amino acids: CASSNRNEQYF. The CDR3, as DNA: TGTGCCAGCAGCAACAGAAACGAGCAGTACTTC.

This clone was observed a single time. This rearrangement joins TRBV27 to TRBJ2-7; 7 bases match TRBD1. Germline CDR1 and CDR2: MNHEY and SMNVEV (reference sequence). V was pared by 0 bases and J by 0 bases, with 2 bases of the junction left unmatched. The CDR3 sequence is 15 residues long. The CDR3 region has the DNA TGTGCCAGCAGTTTATCTACAGGGGCCTCCTACGAGCAGTACTTC. This codes for CASSLSTGASYEQYF.

J is TRBJ2-1 and V is TRBV30, with 16 nucleotides matching TRBD2. From germline, CDR1 is GTSNPN and CDR2 SVGIG (reference sequence). The CDR3 loop spans 15 amino acids. Trimming removed 7 bases from V and 9 bases from J; junction bases left unmatched: 9. CDR3 sequence reads: CALHTGLAGGGEQFF. The CDR3 coding sequence is TGTGCCTTACATACGGGACTAGCGGGAGGGGGTGAGCAGTTCTTC.

The chain combines TRBV19 with TRBJ1-5, with a weak D call TRBD1 (6 bases). V gave up 8 bases and J gave up 3 bases, with 35 bases separating them. The CDR3 has 21 residues. The germline CDR1 and CDR2 sequences are LNHDA and SQIVND (reference sequence). For the CDR3, the DNA is TGTGCCAGTGATTCGACAGGTCTACCGTCCCAGGGTAGACAATACAATCAGCCCCAGCATTTT. Its protein product is CASDSTGLPSQGRQYNQPQHF.

The rearrangement links TRBV19 to TRBJ1-5; D perhaps matches TRBD1 (5 bases). Germline CDR1 LNHDA, CDR2 SQIVND (reference sequence). The CDR3 is 12 amino acids. Trimming removed 7 bases at V and 9 bases at J, with 13 bases between. The CDR3 bases are TGTGCCAGTACTGGGGGGATATCGCCCCAGCATTTT. Residues: CASTGGISPQHF.

The V call is TRBV10-1, the J call TRBJ2-7; 7 bases match TRBD1. This CDR3 is 13 amino acids long. Trimming took 5 bases from V and 3 from J; bases not matched to a gene: 4. Germline CDR1 reads WNHNN; CDR2 reads SYGVQD (reference sequence). The CDR3 region has the DNA TGCGCCAGCAGTCTAGGGGGCAGCTACGAGCAGTACTTC. Residues: CASSLGGSYEQYF.

The J gene is TRBJ2-1, the V gene TRBV5-1, with 7 bases fitting TRBD1. This CDR3 comprises 15 residues. Germline V lookup: CDR1 SGHRS, CDR2 YFSETQ. Trimming at V came to 0 bases and at J to 3 bases, leaving 3 bases not matched to a gene. The CDR3: CASSLGQGVYNEQFF. The CDR3 nucleotides read TGCGCCAGCAGCTTGGGACAGGGAGTCTACAATGAGCAGTTCTTC.

The chain is built from TRBV5-1 and TRBJ1-2, with a weak D call TRBD1 (6 bases). The V and J ends lost 0 bases and 6 bases respectively, with 15 bases between them. This CDR3 spans 15 amino acids. CDR1 and CDR2 (germline): SGHRS, YFSETQ. The CDR3 sequence: CASSLVAAGGDGYTF. The CDR3 DNA follows: TGCGCCAGCAGCTTGGTAGCGGCGGGGGGCGATGGCTACACCTTC.

The CDR3 reads CASGRLSSGNTIYF. The CDR3 region has the DNA TGTGCCAGCGGGAGGCTGAGCTCTGGAAACACCATATATTTT. The chain carries TRBV28 and TRBJ1-3; D unresolved. CDR1 is MDHEN, CDR2 SYDVKM, per germline. V lost 8 bases and J lost 0, with 11 bases in between. The CDR3 extends over 14 amino acids.

The genes are TRBV25-1 and TRBJ2-1; D not resolved. The CDR3 has 18 residues. Germline loops: CDR1 MGHDK, CDR2 SYGVNS. V lost 1 base and J lost 0, with 16 bases in between. The CDR3 is CASSESPSGESSYNEQFF. In nucleotides, the CDR3 is TGTGCCAGCAGTGAATCCCCCTCCGGAGAAAGCTCCTACAATGAGCAGTTCTTC.